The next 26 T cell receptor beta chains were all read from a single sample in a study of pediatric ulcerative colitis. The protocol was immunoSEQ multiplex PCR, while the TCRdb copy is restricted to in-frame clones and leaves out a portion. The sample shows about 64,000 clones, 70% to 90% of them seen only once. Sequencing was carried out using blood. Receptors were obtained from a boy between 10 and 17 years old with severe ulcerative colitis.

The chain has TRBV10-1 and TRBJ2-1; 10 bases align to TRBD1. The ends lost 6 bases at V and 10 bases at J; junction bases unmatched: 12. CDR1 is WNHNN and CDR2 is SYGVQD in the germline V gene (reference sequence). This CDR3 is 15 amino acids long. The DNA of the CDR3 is TGCGCCAGCAGCCCCCCGGGACAGGGGAAAGGGGAGCAGTTCTTC. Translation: CASSPPGQGKGEQFF.

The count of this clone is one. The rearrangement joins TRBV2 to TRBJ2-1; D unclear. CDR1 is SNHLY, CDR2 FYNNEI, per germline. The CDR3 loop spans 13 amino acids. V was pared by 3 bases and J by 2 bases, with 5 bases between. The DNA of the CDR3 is TGTGCCAGCAGTGATTACGCCTACAATGAGCAGTTCTTC. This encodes CASSDYAYNEQFF.

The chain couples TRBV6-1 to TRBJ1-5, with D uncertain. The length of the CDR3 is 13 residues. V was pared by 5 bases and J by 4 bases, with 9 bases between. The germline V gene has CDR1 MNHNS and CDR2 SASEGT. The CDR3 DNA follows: TGTGCCAGCAGTCCGGACGGAAATCAGCCCCAGCATTTT. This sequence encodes CASSPDGNQPQHF.

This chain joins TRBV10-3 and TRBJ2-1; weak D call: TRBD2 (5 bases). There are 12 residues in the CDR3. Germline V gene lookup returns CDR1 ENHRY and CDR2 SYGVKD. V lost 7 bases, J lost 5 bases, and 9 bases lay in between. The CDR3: CAIKPEDNEQFF. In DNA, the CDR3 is TGTGCCATCAAACCGGAGGACAATGAGCAGTTCTTC.

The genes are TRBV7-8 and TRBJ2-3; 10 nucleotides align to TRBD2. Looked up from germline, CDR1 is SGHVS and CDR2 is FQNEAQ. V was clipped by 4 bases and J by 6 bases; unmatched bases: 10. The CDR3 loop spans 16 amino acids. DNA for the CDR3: TGTGCCAGCAGCTCCATTAGAGCGGGGGGGTCGGATACGCAGTATTTT. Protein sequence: CASSSIRAGGSDTQYF.

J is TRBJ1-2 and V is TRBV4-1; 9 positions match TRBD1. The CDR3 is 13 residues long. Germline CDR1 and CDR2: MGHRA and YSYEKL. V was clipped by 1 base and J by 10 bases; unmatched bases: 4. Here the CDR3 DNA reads TGCGCCAGCAGCCAAGCCGACAGGGGGGACTACACCTTC. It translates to CASSQADRGDYTF.

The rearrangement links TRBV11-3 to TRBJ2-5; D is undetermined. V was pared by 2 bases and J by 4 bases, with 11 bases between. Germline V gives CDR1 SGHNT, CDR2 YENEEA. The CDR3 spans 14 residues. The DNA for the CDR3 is TGTGCCAGCAGCTTAATAGTCGGCGTAGAGACCCAGTACTTC. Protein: CASSLIVGVETQYF.

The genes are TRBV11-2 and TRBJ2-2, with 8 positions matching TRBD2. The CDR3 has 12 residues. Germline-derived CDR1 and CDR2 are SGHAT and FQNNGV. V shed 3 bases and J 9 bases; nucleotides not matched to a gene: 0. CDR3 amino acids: CASSFSGRELFF. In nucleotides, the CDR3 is TGTGCCAGCAGCTTTAGCGGGAGGGAGCTGTTTTTT.

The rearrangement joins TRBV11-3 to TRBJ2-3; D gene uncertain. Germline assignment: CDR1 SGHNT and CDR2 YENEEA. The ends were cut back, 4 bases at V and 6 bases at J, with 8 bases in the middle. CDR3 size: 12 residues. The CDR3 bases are TGTGCCAGCAGCTCCATGGGGGATACGCAGTATTTT. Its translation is CASSSMGDTQYF.

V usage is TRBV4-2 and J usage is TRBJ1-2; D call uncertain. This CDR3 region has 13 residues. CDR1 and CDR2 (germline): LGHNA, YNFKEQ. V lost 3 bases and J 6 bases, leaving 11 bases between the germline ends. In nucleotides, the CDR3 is TGTGCCAGCAGCCAGTGGGTTACCGATGGCTACACCTTC. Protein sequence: CASSQWVTDGYTF.

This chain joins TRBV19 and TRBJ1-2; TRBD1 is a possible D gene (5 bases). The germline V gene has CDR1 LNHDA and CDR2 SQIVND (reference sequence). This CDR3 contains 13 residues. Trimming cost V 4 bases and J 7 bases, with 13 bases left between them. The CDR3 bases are TGTGCCAGTAGTACGTCAGGGTCGGGTGGCTACACCTTC. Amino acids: CASSTSGSGGYTF.

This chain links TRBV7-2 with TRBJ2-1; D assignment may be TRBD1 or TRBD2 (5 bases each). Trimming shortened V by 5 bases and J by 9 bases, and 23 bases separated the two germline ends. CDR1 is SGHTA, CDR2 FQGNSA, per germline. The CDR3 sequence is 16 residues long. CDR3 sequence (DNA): TGTGCCAGCAGCGGGCCCTTCATCGAGGGGTTCAGTGAGCAGTTCTTC. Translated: CASSGPFIEGFSEQFF.

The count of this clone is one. In nucleotides, the CDR3 is TGTGCCAGCAGTCCAGGACAGGCCACCTATGGCTACACCTTC. The encoded protein is CASSPGQATYGYTF. V usage is TRBV28 and J usage is TRBJ1-2, with 7 bases aligning to TRBD1. CDR1 MDHEN and CDR2 SYDVKM come from the germline V gene. The CDR3 contains 14 residues. V was pared by 5 bases and J by 4 bases, with 7 bases of the junction left unmatched.

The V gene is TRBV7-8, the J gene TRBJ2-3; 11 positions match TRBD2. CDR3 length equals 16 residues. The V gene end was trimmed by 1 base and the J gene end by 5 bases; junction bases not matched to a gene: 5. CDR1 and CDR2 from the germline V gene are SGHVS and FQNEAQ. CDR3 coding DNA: TGTGCCAGCAGCTTAGATAGCGGGGGGGCTAGAGATACGCAGTATTTT. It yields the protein CASSLDSGGARDTQYF. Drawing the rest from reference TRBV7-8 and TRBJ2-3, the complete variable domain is GAGVSQSPRYKVAKRGQDVALRCDPISGHVSLFWYQQALGQGPEFLTYFQNEAQLDKSGLPSDRFFAERPEGSVSTLKIQRTQQEDSAVYLCASSLDSGGARDTQYFGPGTRLTVL.

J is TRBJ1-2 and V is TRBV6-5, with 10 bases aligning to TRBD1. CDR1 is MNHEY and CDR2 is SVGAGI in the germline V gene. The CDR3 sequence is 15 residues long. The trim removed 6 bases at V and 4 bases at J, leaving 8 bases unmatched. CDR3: CASSKRQGAFYGYTF. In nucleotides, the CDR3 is TGTGCCAGCAGCAAAAGACAGGGGGCGTTCTATGGCTACACCTTC.

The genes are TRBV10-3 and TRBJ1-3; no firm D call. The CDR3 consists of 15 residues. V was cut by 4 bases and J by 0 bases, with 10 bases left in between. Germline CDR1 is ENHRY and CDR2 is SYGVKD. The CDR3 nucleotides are TGTGCCATCAGTGCTCTAGGAGCCTCTGGAAACACCATATATTTT. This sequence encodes CAISALGASGNTIYF.

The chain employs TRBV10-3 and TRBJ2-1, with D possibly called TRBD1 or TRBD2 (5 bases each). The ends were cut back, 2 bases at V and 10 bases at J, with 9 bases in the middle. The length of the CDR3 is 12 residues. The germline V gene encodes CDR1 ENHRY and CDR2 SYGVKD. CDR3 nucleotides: TGTGCCATCAGTGAGGGGGACCCCGAGCAGTTCTTC. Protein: CAISEGDPEQFF.

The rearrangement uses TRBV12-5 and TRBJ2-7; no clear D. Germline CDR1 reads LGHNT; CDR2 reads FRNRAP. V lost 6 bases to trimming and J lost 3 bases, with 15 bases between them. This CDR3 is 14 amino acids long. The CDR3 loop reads CASGMTLRYYEQYF. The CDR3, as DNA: TGTGCTAGTGGGATGACTTTGAGATACTACGAGCAGTACTTC.

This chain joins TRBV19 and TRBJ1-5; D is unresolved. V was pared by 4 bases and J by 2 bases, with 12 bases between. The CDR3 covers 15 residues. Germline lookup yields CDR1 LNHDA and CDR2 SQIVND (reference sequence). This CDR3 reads CASSKNQARNQPQHF. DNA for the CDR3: TGTGCCAGTAGTAAAAATCAGGCTCGCAATCAGCCCCAGCATTTT.

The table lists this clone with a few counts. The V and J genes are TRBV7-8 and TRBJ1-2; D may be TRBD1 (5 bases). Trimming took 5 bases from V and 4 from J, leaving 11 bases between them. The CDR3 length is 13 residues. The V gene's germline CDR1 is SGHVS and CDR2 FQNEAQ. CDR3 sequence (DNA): TGTGCCAGCAGCCTGCAGGGTACCTATGGCTACACCTTC. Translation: CASSLQGTYGYTF.

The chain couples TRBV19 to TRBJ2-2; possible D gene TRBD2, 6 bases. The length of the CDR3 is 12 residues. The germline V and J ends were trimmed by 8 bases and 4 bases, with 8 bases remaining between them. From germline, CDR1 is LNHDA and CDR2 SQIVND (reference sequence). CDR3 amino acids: CASGGFTGELFF. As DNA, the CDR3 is TGTGCCAGTGGGGGGTTCACCGGGGAGCTGTTTTTT.

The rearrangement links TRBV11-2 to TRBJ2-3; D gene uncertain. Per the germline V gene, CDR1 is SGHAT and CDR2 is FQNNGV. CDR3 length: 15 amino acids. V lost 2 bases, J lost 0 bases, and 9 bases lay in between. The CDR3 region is CASSLRVSSTDTQYF. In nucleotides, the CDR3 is TGTGCCAGCAGCTTAAGGGTATCTAGCACAGATACGCAGTATTTT.

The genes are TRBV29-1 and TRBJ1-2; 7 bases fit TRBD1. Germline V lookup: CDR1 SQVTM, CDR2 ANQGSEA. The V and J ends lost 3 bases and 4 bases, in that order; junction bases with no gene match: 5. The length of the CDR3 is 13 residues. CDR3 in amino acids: CSVERTGRYGYTF. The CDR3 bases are TGCAGCGTTGAGAGGACAGGCCGCTATGGCTACACCTTC.

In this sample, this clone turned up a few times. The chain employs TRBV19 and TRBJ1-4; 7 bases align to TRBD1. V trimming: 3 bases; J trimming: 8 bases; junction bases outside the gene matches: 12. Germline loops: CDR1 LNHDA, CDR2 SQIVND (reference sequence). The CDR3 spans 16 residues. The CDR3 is CASSIGQASKGEKLFF. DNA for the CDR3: TGTGCCAGTAGTATTGGACAGGCCTCGAAAGGGGAAAAACTGTTTTTT. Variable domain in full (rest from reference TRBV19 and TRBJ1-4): DGGITQSPKYLFRKEGQNVTLSCEQNLNHDAMYWYRQDPGQGLRLIYYSQIVNDFQKGDIAEGYSVSREKKESFPLTVTSAQKNPTAFYLCASSIGQASKGEKLFFGSGTQLSVL.

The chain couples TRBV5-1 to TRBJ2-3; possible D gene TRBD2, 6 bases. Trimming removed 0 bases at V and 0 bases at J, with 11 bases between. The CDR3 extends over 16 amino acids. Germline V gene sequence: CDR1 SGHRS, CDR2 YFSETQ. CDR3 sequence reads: CASSLALAISTDTQYF. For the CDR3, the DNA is TGCGCCAGCAGCTTGGCTCTAGCGATTAGCACAGATACGCAGTATTTT. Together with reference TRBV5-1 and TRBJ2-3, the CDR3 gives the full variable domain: KAGVTQTPRYLIKTRGQQVTLSCSPISGHRSVSWYQQTPGQGLQFLFEYFSETQRNKGNFPGRFSGRQFSNSRSEMNVSTLELGDSALYLCASSLALAISTDTQYFGPGTRLTVL.

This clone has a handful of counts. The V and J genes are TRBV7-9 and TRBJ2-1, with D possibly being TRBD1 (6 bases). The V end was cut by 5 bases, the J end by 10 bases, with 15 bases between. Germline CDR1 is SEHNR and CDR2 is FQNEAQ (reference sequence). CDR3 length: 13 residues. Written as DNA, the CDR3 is TGTGCCAGCAGCGACACAGGGAACGGGGAGCAGTTCTTC. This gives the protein CASSDTGNGEQFF.